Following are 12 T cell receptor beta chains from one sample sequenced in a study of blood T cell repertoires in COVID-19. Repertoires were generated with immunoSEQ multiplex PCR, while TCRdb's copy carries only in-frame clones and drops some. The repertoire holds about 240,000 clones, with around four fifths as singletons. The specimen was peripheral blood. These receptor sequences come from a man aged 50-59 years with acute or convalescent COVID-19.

The CDR3 bases are TGTGCCAGCAGCTTAGCAGAGGGAAACACCATATATTTT. Translation gives CASSLAEGNTIYF. This chain uses TRBV7-9 with TRBJ1-3; no firm D call. Germline CDR1 reads SEHNR; CDR2 reads FQNEAQ (reference sequence). The CDR3 is 13 amino acids. V was clipped by 0 bases and J by 4 bases, with 4 bases between them.

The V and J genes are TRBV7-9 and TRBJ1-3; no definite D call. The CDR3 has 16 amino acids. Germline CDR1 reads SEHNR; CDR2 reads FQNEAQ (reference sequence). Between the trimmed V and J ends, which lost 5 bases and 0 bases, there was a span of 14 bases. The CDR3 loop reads CASSTRTGSSGNTIYF. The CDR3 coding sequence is TGTGCCAGCAGCACACGGACGGGAAGCTCTGGAAACACCATATATTTT.

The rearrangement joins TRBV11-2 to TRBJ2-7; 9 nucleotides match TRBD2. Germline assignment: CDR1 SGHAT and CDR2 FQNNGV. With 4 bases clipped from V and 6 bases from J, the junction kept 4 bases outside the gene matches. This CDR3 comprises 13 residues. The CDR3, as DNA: TGTGCCAGCAGCTATCGCGGGGGGGGCGAGCAGTACTTC. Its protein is CASSYRGGGEQYF.

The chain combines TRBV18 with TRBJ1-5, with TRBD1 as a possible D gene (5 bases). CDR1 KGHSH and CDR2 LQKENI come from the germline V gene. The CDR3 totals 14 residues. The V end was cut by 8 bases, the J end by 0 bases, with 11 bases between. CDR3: CASRSTASNQPQHF. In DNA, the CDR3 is TGTGCCAGCCGATCGACAGCTAGCAATCAGCCCCAGCATTTT.

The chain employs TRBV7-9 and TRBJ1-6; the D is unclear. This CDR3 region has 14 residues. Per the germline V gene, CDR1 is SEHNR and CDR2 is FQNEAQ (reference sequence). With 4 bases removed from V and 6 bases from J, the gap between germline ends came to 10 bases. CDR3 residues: CASSWVGVNSPLHF. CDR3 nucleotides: TGTGCCAGCAGCTGGGTCGGGGTTAATTCACCCCTCCACTTT.

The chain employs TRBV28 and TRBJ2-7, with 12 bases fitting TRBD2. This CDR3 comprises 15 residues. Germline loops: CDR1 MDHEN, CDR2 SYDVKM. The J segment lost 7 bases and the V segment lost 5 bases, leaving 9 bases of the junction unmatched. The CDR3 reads CASSLAGGPFKEQYF. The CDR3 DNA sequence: TGTGCCAGCAGTCTAGCGGGAGGGCCTTTTAAAGAGCAGTACTTC.

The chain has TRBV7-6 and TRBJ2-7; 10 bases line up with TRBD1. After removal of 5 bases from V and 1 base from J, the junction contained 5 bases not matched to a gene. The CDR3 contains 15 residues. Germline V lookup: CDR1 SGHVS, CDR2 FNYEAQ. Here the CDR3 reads CASSRGQGPSYEQYF. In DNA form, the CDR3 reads TGTGCCAGCAGCCGGGGACAGGGGCCTTCCTACGAGCAGTACTTC.

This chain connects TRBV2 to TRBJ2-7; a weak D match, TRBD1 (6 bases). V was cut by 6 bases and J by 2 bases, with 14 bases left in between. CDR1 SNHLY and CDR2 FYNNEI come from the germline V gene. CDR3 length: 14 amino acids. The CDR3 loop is CASRRTGNPYEQYF. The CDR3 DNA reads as TGTGCCAGCAGACGTACAGGGAACCCCTACGAGCAGTACTTC.

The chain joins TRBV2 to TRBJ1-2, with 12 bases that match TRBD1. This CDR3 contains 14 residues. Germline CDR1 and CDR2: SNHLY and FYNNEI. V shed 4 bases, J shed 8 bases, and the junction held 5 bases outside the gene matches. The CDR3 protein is CASSARDRGRGYTF. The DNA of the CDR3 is TGTGCCAGCAGTGCCAGGGACAGGGGGCGAGGCTACACCTTC. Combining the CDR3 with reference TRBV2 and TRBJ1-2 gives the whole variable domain EPEVTQTPSHQVTQMGQEVILRCVPISNHLYFYWYRQILGQKVEFLVSFYNNEISEKSEIFDDQFSVERPDGSNFTLKIRSTKLEDSAMYFCASSARDRGRGYTFGSGTRLTVV.

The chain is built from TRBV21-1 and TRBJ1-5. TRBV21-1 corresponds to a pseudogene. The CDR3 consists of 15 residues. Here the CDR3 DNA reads TGTGCCAGCAGCAAACGTCGCCTCGGGAATCAGCCCCAGCATTTT. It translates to CASSKRRLGNQPQHF.

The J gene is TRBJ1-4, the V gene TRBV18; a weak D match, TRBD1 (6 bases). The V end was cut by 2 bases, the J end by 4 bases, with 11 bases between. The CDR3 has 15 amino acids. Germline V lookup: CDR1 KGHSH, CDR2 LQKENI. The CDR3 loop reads CASSPNIQGNEKLFF. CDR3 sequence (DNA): TGTGCCAGCTCACCAAATATACAGGGTAATGAAAAACTGTTTTTT.

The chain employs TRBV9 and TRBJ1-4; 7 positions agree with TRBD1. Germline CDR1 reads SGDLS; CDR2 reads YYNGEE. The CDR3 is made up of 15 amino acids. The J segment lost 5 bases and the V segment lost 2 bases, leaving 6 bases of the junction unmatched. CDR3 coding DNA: TGTGCCAGCAGCGTTTCCGGGACAGAAAATGAAAAACTGTTTTTT. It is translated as CASSVSGTENEKLFF.